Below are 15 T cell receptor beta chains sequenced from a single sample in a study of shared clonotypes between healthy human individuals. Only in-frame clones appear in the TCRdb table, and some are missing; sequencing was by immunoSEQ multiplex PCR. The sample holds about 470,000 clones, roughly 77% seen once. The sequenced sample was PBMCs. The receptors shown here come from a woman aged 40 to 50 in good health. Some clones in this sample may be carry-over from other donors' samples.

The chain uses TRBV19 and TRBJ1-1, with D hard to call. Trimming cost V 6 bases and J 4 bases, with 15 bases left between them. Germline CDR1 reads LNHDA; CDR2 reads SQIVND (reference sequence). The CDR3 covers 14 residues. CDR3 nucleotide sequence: TGTGCCAGTAGGGAAAAGTCAGTCGGCACTGAAGCTTTCTTT. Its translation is CASREKSVGTEAFF.

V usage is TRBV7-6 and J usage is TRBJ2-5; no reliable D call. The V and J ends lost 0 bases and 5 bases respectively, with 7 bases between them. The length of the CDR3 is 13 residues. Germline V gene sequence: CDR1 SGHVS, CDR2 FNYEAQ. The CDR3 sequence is CASSLAREETQYF. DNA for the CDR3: TGTGCCAGCAGCTTAGCTAGAGAGGAGACCCAGTACTTC.

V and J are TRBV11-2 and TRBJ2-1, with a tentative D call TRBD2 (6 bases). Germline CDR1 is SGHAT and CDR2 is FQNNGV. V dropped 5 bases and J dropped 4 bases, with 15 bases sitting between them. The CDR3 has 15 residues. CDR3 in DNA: TGTGCCAGCAGCCGACCCGGGACTGTGTACAATGAGCAGTTCTTC. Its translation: CASSRPGTVYNEQFF.

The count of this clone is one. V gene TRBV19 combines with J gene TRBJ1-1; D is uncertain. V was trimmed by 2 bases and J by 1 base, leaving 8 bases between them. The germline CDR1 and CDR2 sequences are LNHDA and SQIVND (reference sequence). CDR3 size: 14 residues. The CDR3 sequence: CASSITEANTEAFF. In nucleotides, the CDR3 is TGTGCCAGTAGTATAACGGAGGCGAACACTGAAGCTTTCTTT.

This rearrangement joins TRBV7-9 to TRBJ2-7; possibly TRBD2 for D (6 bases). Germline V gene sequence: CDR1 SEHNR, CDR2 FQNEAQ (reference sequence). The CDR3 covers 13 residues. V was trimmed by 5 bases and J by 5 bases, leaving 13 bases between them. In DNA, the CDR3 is TGTGCCAGCAGCCAGGCGCGGGAAAACGAGCAGTACTTC. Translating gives CASSQARENEQYF.

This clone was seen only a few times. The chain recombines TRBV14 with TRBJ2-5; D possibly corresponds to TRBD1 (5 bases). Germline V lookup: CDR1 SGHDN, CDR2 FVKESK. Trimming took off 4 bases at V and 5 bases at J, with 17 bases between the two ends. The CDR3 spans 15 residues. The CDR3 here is CASSRRTSIKETQYF. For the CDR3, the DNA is TGTGCCAGCAGCCGCCGGACATCTATCAAGGAGACCCAGTACTTC. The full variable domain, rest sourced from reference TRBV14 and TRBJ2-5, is EAGVTQFPSHSVIEKGQTVTLRCDPISGHDNLYWYRRVMGKEIKFLLHFVKESKQDESGMPNNRFLAERTGGTYSTLKVQPAELEDSGVYFCASSRRTSIKETQYFGPGTRLLVL.

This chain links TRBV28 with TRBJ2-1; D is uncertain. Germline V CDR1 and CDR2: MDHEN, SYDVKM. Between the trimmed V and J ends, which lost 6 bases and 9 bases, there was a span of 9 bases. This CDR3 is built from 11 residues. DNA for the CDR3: TGTGCCAGCAGGGACGTTGTTGAGCAGTTCTTC. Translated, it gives CASRDVVEQFF.

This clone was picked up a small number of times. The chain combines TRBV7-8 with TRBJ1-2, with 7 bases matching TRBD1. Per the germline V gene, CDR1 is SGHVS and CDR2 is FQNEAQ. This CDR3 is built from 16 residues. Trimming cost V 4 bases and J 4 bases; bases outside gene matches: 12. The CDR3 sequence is CASSSESRGAAYGYTF. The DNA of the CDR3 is TGTGCCAGCAGCTCAGAATCCAGGGGGGCGGCCTATGGCTACACCTTC. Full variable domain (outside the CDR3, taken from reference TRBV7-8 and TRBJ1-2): GAGVSQSPRYKVAKRGQDVALRCDPISGHVSLFWYQQALGQGPEFLTYFQNEAQLDKSGLPSDRFFAERPEGSVSTLKIQRTQQEDSAVYLCASSSESRGAAYGYTFGSGTRLTVV.

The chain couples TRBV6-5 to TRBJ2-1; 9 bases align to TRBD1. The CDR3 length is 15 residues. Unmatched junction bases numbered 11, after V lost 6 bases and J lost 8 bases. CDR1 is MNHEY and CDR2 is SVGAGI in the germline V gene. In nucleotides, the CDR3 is TGTGCCAGCAGCTTCACACAGGGGGCGATCCATGAGCAGTTCTTC. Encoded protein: CASSFTQGAIHEQFF.

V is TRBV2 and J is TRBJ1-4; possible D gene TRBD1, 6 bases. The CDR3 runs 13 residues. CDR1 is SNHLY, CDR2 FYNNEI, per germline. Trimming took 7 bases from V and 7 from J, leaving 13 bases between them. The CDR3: CASNGRGREKLFF. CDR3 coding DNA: TGTGCCAGCAACGGCAGGGGCCGTGAAAAACTGTTTTTT.

In DNA, the CDR3 is TGTGCCAGCAGCTCGCCGGGTCTTAGGGGAAACACTGAGCAGTTCTTC. Protein product: CASSSPGLRGNTEQFF. The rearrangement links TRBV5-4 to TRBJ2-1, with D maybe TRBD1 (5 bases). This CDR3 contains 16 residues. Trimming took 3 bases from V and 9 from J, leaving 22 bases between them. Germline CDR1 and CDR2: SGHNT and YYREEE (reference sequence).

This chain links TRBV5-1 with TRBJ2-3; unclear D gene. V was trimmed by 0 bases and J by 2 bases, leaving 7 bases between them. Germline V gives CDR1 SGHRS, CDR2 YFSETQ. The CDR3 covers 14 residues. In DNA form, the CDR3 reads TGCGCCAGCAGCTTGGCCCCCCACACAGATACGCAGTATTTT. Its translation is CASSLAPHTDTQYF.

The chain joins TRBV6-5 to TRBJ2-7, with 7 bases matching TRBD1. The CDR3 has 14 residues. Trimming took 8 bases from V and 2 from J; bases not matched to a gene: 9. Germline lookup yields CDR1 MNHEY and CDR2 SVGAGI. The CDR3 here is CASSDRTGAYEQYF. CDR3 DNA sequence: TGTGCCAGCTCTGACCGGACAGGAGCCTACGAGCAGTACTTC.

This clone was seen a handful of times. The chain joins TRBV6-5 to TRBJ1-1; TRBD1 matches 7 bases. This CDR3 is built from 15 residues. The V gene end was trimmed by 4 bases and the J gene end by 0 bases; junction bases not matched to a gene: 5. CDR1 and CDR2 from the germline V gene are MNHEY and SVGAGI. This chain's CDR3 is CASSLHGTVNTEAFF. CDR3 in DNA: TGTGCCAGCAGTTTACACGGGACAGTGAACACTGAAGCTTTCTTT.

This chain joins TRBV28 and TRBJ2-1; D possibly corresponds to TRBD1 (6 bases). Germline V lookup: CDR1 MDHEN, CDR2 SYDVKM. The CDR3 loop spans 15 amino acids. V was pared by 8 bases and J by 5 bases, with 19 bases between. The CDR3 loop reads CASQTPGHGNNEQFF. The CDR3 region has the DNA TGTGCCAGCCAAACCCCGGGACACGGAAACAATGAGCAGTTCTTC.